This is a list of T cell receptor beta chains from one sample in a study of blood T cell repertoires in COVID-19. Sequenced by immunoSEQ multiplex PCR; TCRdb stores in-frame clones only, minus some. In the table there are over 80,000 clones, around 87% of which are singletons. The source material was peripheral blood. All receptors come from a human donor in a cohort sampled during active COVID-19. Each CDR3 is given with its conserved first and last residue. The D gene is left open where the match is weak. Clone sizes are given selectively: once, few, many, or a class where the clone is expanded.

TRBJ1-4 once NA TRBV7-9 TGTGCCAGCAGTTATGGACACTCAGAGAATGAAAAACTGTTTTTT CASSYGHSENEKLFF
TRBJ1-2 NA NA TRBV5-5 TGTGCCAGCAGCTTGGCGGGCGGGGTCTATGGCTACACCTTC CASSLAGGVYGYTF
TRBJ2-7 NA TRBD1 TRBV27 TGTGCCAGCAGTGAGGACAGGGAAATCGGCGAGCAGTACTTC CASSEDREIGEQYF
TRBJ1-3 NA NA TRBV10-3 TGTGCCATCAGCGAAGAGTGGGAGGCAAACACCATATATTTT CAISEEWEANTIYF
TRBJ1-1 NA NA TRBV6-6 TGTGCCAGCACCTCACTACAGGGGAACACTGAAGCTTTCTTT CASTSLQGNTEAFF
TRBJ1-2 NA NA TRBV7-9 TGTGCCAGCAGGCTCCTCTCCGGGGGCTACACCTTC CASRLLSGGYTF
TRBJ2-3 once TRBD2 TRBV6-6 TGTGCCAGCAGTTACTTTGGGACTAACACAGATACGCAGTATTTT CASSYFGTNTDTQYF
TRBJ1-5 NA NA TRBV19 TGTGCCAGTAGTATAGATCTAGGCGGGAATAGCAATCAGCCCCAGCATTTT CASSIDLGGNSNQPQHF
TRBJ2-5 NA NA TRBV12-3/TRBV12-4 TGTGCCAGCAGTTTTAGAGAGACCCAGTACTTC CASSFRETQYF
TRBJ2-7 NA TRBD2 TRBV5-5 TGTGCCAGCAGCCGAGTAGCGGGGTACGAGCAGTACTTC CASSRVAGYEQYF
TRBJ1-1 NA NA TRBV5-5 TGTGCCAGCATCAGAGACAGAGTTATGCCGAACACTGAAGCTTTCTTT CASIRDRVMPNTEAFF
TRBJ2-7 few NA TRBV7-9 TGTGCCAGCAGCGGAGGGAGCGGATATGCTAACGAGCAGTACTTC CASSGGSGYANEQYF
TRBJ2-1 few TRBD2 TRBV3-1/TRBV3-2 TGTGCCAGCAGCACTTACGGGACTAGCGCGACCAATGAGCAGTTCTTC CASSTYGTSATNEQFF
TRBJ2-5 NA TRBD2 TRBV18 TGTGCCAGCTCCCCGGGACTAGGCAACCCCGGGGAGACCCAGTACTTC CASSPGLGNPGETQYF
TRBJ2-7 NA NA TRBV7-2 TGTGCCAGCAGCTTAGCGGGACATTACAACGAGCAGTACTTC CASSLAGHYNEQYF
TRBJ1-2 few TRBD1 TRBV4-1 TGCGCCAGCAGCCGCGGACAGGGGGCCGACTATGGCTACACCTTC CASSRGQGADYGYTF
TRBJ1-6 few TRBD1 TRBV6-5 TGTGCCAGCAGCCCCCAGGGGGCGAATTCACCCCTCCACTTT CASSPQGANSPLHF
TRBJ2-4 NA TRBD2 TRBV7-2 TGTGCCAGCAGCCCCCAGGGAGGGCGGGCCAAAAACATTCAGTACTTC CASSPQGGRAKNIQYF
TRBJ1-5 NA NA TRBV10-3 TGTGCCATCAGTGAGTCGACAGGAACGGAACGTGATGGCAATCAGCCCCAGCATTTT CAISESTGTERDGNQPQHF
TRBJ2-2 few TRBD2 TRBV9 TGTGCCAGCAGCTCTCGGGGGGGGGCTGCCGGGGAGCTGTTTTTT CASSSRGGAAGELFF
TRBJ2-5 NA NA TRBV5-1 TGCGCCAGCAGCGAGGGCTCTTTCCAAGAGACCCAGTACTTC CASSEGSFQETQYF
TRBJ2-6 NA NA TRBV19 TGTGCCAGTAGTATAGATTACCCTAAGAGGGCGGGGGCCAACGTCCTGACTTTC CASSIDYPKRAGANVLTF
TRBJ1-2 NA NA TRBV19 TGTGCCAGTAGTATAGCGGGACAACGCAAAGGCTACACCTTC CASSIAGQRKGYTF
TRBJ1-1 NA NA TRBV28 TGTGCCAGCGGGACAAGGGCGGCTGAAGCTTTCTTT CASGTRAAEAFF
TRBJ2-1 NA NA TRBV4-1 TGCGCCAGCAGCCAAGATAATCCTGCGACCTACAATGAGCAGTTCTTC CASSQDNPATYNEQFF
TRBJ2-7 NA NA TRBV28 TGTGCCAGCAGTCAGGGAAGGGTCGAGCAGTACTTC CASSQGRVEQYF
TRBJ2-2 NA TRBD2 TRBV5-1 TGCGCCAGCAGCTTAAGAGCGGGAGTGACCGGGGAGCTGTTTTTT CASSLRAGVTGELFF
TRBJ2-1 NA TRBD2 TRBV19 TGTGCCAGTAGTAGTAGCGGGTACTACAATGAGCAGTTCTTC CASSSSGYYNEQFF
TRBJ2-3 once TRBD2 TRBV6-6 TGTGCCAGCAGGCTTGGAGGGTTAGCGGGAGAAGATACGCAGTATTTT CASRLGGLAGEDTQYF
TRBJ1-2 NA TRBD1 TRBV5-5 TGTGCCAGCAGCCAAAGGACAGGGGTTCACTATGGCTACACCTTC CASSQRTGVHYGYTF
TRBJ2-2 few TRBD2 TRBV9 TGTGCCAGCAGCCCCGGACTAGCGGAGCCGACCGGGGAGCTGTTTTTT CASSPGLAEPTGELFF
TRBJ2-1 once NA TRBV1 TGCACCAGCAGCCATCGTGGCGGGAACAGACACAATGAGCAGTTCTTC CTSSHRGGNRHNEQFF
TRBJ2-3 NA NA TRBV5-1 TGCGCCAGCAGCGTGGGACAATACACAGATACGCAGTATTTT CASSVGQYTDTQYF
TRBJ1-6 NA NA TRBV27 TGTGCCAGCAGTTCCCACGGTTCTAATTCACCCCTCCACTTT CASSSHGSNSPLHF
TRBJ1-5 NA NA TRBV28 TGTGCCAGCACCCCCCCAGAGGAAAGCAATCAGCCCCAGCATTTT CASTPPEESNQPQHF
TRBJ2-1 NA TRBD2 TRBV2 TGTGCCAGCAGTCCAACCTATAGCGGGAGTTCCTACAATGAGCAGTTCTTC CASSPTYSGSSYNEQFF
TRBJ2-5 NA TRBD2 TRBV7-2 TGTGCCAGCAGCTTCCCCGGGACTAGCGGGAGAGAGACCCAGTACTTC CASSFPGTSGRETQYF
TRBJ2-7 NA TRBD1 TRBV19 TGTGCCAGTAGTACCCTATCGGGACAGGGCTACGAGCAGTACTTC CASSTLSGQGYEQYF
TRBJ2-3 NA TRBD2 TRBV14 TGTGCCAGCAGCCCCCCCCTAGCGGGCAACACAGATACGCAGTATTTT CASSPPLAGNTDTQYF
TRBJ1-2 NA TRBD1 TRBV14 TGTGCCAGCAGCCAAGATCGTGCGGACAGGGGCCCTCATAACTATGGCTACACCTTC CASSQDRADRGPHNYGYTF
TRBJ1-4 NA TRBD1 TRBV29-1 TGCAGCGTCGGGACAGGGGGCTTTGATGGGGAAAAACTGTTTTTT CSVGTGGFDGEKLFF
TRBJ2-7 NA TRBD1 TRBV18 TGTGCCAGCTCATTTATCGACAGGGGGGACGAGCAGTACTTC CASSFIDRGDEQYF
TRBJ2-3 NA TRBD1 TRBV5-8 TGTGCCAGCAACCCGGACAGGGGGATTACAGATACGCAGTATTTT CASNPDRGITDTQYF
TRBJ1-2 NA NA TRBV28 TGTGCCAGCACCTCGAGGAGGGTTGGCTATGGCTACACCTTC CASTSRRVGYGYTF
TRBJ2-3 NA NA TRBV5-4 TGTGCCAGCAGCTGGGGGGCACCTAGCGGTTACACAGATACGCAGTATTTT CASSWGAPSGYTDTQYF